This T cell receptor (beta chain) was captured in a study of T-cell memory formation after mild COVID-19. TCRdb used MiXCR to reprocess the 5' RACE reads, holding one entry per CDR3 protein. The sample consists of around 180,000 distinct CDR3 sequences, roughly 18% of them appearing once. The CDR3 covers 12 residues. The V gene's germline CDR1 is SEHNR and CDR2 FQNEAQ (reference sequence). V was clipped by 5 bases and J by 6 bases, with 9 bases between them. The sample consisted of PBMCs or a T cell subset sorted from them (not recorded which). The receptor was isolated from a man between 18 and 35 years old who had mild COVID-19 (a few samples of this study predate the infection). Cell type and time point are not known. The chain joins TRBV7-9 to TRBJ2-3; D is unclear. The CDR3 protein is CASSLPRDTQYF. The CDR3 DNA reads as TGTGCCAGCAGCCTTCCAAGGGATACGCAGTATTTT.